The entry below gives a single T cell receptor beta chain sequence along with its context. Antigen unknown. Mouse gene names apply. The read terminates 4 residues before the CDR3 end, so the remaining end is supplied by the germline J gene. cDNA reverse transcribed from extracted RNA served as the sequencing template. Sequenced by immunoSEQ multiplex PCR; TCRdb stores in-frame clones only, minus some. This sample has around 290,000 clones, each found more than once. Germline CDR1 and CDR2: FNHDT and SITEND (reference sequence). The CDR3 loop spans 14 amino acids. This specimen belongs to a study of CD8+ T cells in alopecia areata. Study-level findings and limits: Normal skin's resident alphabeta T cells are sequenced alongside lesional scalp T cells.

A sort of pooled cutaneous lymph node cells used CD4, CD8alpha, NKG2D, NKG2ACE and other stains. This receptor was obtained from a C3H/HeJ mouse with alopecia areata. The MHC haplotype of the strain is H2-k. The sequenced sample was CD4+ T cells sorted from a lymph node. The V call is TRBV19, the J call TRBJ2-7; TRBD2 matches at 13 bases. The part of the CDR3 DNA that was read is TGTGCCAGCAAGATGGGACTGGGGGGGTAT. Amino acid sequence: CASKMGLGGY. The full CDR3 is CASKMGLGGYEQYF.